This record concerns one T cell receptor beta chain sequence. Its antigen is still unknown. During its preparation, the TCRbeta library received unique molecular identifiers. TCRdb reanalysed the PCR reads using MiXCR and keeps one entry per CDR3 protein. The table lists about 110,000 distinct CDR3 sequences, 10% of them singletons. Trimming took off 4 bases at V and 4 bases at J, with 16 bases between the two ends. The CDR3 runs 15 residues. The source of the sample is a study of T-cell reconstitution after alpha-beta-depleted transplantation in children. Overall study findings and caveats: At around two months after transplant, the alpha-beta T cells were reportedly derived from several hundred expanded clones that came from non-depleted graft cells.

The material was PBMCs, obtained before TCRalphabeta/CD19-depleted stem cell transplant. The chain couples TRBV12-3 or TRBV12-4 to TRBJ2-5; a weak D match, TRBD2 (6 bases). This clonotype was sampled from a boy between 2 and 15 years old with acute lymphoblastic leukemia, due to receive a stem cell transplant. The DNA for the CDR3 is TGTGCCAGCAGTTCGGAGGGCCCCCTAATAGAGACCCAGTACTTC. This codes for CASSSEGPLIETQYF.